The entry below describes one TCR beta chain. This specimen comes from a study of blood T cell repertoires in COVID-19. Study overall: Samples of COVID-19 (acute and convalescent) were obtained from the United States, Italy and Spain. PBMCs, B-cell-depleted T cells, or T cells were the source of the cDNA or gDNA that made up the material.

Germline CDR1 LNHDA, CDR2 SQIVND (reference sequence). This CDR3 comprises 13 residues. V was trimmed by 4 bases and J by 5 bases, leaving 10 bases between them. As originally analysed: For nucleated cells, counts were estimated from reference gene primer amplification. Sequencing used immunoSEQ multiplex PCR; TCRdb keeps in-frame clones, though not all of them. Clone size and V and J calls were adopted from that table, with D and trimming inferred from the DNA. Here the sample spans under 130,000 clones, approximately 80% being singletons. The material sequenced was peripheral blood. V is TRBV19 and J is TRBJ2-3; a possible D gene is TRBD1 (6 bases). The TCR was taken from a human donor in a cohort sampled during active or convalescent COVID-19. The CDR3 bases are TGTGCCAGTAGTAACACAGGGTTAGATACGCAGTATTTT. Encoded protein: CASSNTGLDTQYF.